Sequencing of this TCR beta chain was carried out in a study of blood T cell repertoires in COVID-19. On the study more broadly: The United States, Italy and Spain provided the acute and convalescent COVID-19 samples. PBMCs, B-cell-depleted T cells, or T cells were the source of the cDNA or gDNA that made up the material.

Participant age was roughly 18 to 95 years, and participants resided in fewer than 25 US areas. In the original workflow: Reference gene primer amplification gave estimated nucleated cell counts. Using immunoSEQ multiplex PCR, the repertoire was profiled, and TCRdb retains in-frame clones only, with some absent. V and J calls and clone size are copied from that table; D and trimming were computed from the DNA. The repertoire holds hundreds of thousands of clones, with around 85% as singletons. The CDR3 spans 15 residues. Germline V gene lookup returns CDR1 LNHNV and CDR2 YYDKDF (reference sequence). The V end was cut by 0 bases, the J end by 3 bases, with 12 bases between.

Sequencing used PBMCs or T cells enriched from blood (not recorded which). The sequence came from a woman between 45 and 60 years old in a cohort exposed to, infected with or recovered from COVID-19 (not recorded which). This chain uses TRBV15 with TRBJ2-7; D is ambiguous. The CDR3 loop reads CATSREREAYYEQYF. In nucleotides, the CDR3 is TGTGCCACCAGCAGAGAAAGAGAAGCGTACTACGAGCAGTACTTC.